Presented here are 9 T cell receptor beta chains from one specimen sequenced in a study of cytomegalovirus exposure and HLA in healthy donors. Primers included in the PCR were 60 Vbeta and 13 Jbeta primers. Here immunoSEQ multiplex PCR was the method, and the copy in TCRdb shows in-frame clones only, minus some. The sample has 150,000 to 200,000 clones, approximately 71% seen once. The specimen was PBMCs. These receptors originate from a man between 18 and 29 years old in good health and CMV-seropositive.

The chain has TRBV9 and TRBJ2-3, with 7 bases that match TRBD2. Looked up from germline, CDR1 is SGDLS and CDR2 is YYNGEE. CDR3 length: 15 amino acids. Trimming removed 0 bases from V and 2 bases from J; junction bases left unmatched: 3. Here the CDR3 DNA reads TGTGCCAGCAGCGTAGAAGGGAGGGACACAGATACGCAGTATTTT. As protein: CASSVEGRDTDTQYF.

This clone was detected only a few times. J is TRBJ2-7 and V is TRBV11-1, with 12 nucleotides matching TRBD2. With V trimmed by 7 bases and J by 2 bases, 9 bases remained unmatched. Looked up from germline, CDR1 is SGHAT and CDR2 is FQDESV (reference sequence). The CDR3 consists of 16 residues. CDR3 bases: TGTGCCAGCACCAACCGACTAGCGGGAGCTCCCTACGAGCAGTACTTC. The encoded protein is CASTNRLAGAPYEQYF.

The V and J genes are TRBV5-4 and TRBJ2-1; TRBD2 matches 10 bases. J lost 4 bases, V lost 0 bases, and 10 bases had no gene match. The CDR3 sequence is 18 residues long. Germline V CDR1 and CDR2: SGHNT, YYREEE (reference sequence). The CDR3 sequence: CASSLGPSGRATYNEQFF. CDR3 bases: TGTGCCAGCAGCTTGGGTCCGAGCGGGAGGGCCACTTACAATGAGCAGTTCTTC.

V and J are TRBV27 and TRBJ1-5, with no clear D. CDR1 is MNHEY and CDR2 is SMNVEV in the germline V gene (reference sequence). V gave up 5 bases and J gave up 9 bases, with 23 bases separating them. The CDR3 is 16 amino acids. CDR3 residues: CASSRRRGLFSGPQHF. The CDR3 bases are TGTGCCAGCAGTCGGCGACGTGGGTTATTTTCGGGGCCCCAGCATTTT.

This chain joins TRBV5-1 and TRBJ1-4; 7 bases match TRBD1. Germline CDR1 SGHRS, CDR2 YFSETQ. The CDR3 covers 14 residues. V trimming: 4 bases; J trimming: 4 bases; junction bases outside the gene matches: 4. CDR3 protein: CASSEGQVNEKLFF. In DNA, the CDR3 is TGCGCCAGCAGCGAAGGACAGGTTAATGAAAAACTGTTTTTT.

The chain has TRBV11-2 and TRBJ1-1; perhaps TRBD1 as D (6 bases). The germline V and J ends were trimmed by 3 bases and 0 bases, with 11 bases remaining between them. The CDR3 consists of 15 residues. Germline CDR1 is SGHAT and CDR2 is FQNNGV. CDR3 in DNA: TGTGCCAGCAGCTTGGCAGGGGCCATGAACACTGAAGCTTTCTTT. This encodes CASSLAGAMNTEAFF.

The rearrangement links TRBV13 to TRBJ2-2; 12 bases are a match to TRBD2. This CDR3 is built from 17 residues. Unmatched junction bases numbered 10, after V lost 8 bases and J lost 3 bases. The germline V gene has CDR1 PRHDT and CDR2 FYEKMQ (reference sequence). This CDR3 reads CASANPGTSGHTGELFF. Here the CDR3 DNA reads TGTGCCAGCGCCAACCCGGGGACTAGCGGGCACACCGGGGAGCTGTTTTTT.

J is TRBJ1-1 and V is TRBV5-6, with D maybe TRBD1 (5 bases). The CDR3 length is 15 residues. Germline V gene sequence: CDR1 SGHDT, CDR2 YYEEEE. Deletions cut 3 bases from V and 2 bases from J, with 14 bases between. The CDR3, as DNA: TGTGCCAGCAGCTCCTTCGACAGCATAAACACTGAAGCTTTCTTT. Translation gives CASSSFDSINTEAFF.

V gene TRBV6-5 combines with J gene TRBJ1-2, with D perhaps matching TRBD1 (6 bases). Trimming removed 6 bases from V and 8 bases from J, with 19 bases in between. The V gene's germline CDR1 is MNHEY and CDR2 SVGAGI. The CDR3 has 14 residues. CDR3 amino acids: CASRGSLGHRGYTF. CDR3 bases: TGTGCCAGCAGGGGAAGTTTGGGACACCGAGGCTACACCTTC.